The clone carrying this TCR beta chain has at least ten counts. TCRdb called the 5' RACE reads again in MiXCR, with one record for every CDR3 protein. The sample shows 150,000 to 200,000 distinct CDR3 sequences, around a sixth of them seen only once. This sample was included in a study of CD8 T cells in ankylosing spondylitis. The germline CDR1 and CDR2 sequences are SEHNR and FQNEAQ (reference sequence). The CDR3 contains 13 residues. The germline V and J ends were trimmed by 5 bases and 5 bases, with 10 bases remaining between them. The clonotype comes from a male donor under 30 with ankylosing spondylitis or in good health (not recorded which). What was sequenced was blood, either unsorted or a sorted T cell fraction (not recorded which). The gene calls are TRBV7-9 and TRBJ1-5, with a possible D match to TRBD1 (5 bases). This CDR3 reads CASSPGQYQPQHF. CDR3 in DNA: TGTGCCAGCAGCCCAGGGCAATATCAGCCCCAGCATTTT.